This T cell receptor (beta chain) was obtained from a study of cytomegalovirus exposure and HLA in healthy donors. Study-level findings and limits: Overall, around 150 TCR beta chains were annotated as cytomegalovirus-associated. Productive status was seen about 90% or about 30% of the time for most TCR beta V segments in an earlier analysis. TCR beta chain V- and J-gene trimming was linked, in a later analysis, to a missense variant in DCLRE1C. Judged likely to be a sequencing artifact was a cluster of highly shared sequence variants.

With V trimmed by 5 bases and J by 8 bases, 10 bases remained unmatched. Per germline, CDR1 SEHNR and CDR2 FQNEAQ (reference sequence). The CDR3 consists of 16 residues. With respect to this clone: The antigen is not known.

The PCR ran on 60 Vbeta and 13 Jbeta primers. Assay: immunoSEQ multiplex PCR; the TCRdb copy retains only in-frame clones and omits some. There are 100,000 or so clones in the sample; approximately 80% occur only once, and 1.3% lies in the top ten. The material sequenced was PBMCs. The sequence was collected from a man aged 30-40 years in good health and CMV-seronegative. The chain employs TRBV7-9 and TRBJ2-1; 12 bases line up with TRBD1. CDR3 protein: CASSGTGGQFWDEQFF. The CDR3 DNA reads TGTGCCAGCAGCGGGACAGGGGGCCAGTTTTGGGATGAGCAGTTCTTC.